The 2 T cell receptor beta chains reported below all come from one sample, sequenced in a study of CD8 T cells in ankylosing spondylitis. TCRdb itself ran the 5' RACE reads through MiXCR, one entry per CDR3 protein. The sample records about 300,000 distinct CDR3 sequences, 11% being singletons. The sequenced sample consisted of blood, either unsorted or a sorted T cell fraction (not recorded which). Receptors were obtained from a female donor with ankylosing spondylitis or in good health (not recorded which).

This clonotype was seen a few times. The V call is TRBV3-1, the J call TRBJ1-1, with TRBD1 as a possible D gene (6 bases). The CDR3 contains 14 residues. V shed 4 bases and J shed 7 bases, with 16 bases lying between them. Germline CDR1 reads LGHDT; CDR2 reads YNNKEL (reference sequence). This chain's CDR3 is CASSPGTRISEAFF. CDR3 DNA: TGTGCCAGCAGCCCGGGGACACGAATCAGTGAAGCTTTCTTT.

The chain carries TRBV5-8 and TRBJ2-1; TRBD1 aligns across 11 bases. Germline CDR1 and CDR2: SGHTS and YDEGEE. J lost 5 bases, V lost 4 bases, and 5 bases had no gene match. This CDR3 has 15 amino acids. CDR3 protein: CASSLPGQGDNEQFF. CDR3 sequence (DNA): TGTGCCAGCAGCCTTCCGGGACAGGGGGACAATGAGCAGTTCTTC.